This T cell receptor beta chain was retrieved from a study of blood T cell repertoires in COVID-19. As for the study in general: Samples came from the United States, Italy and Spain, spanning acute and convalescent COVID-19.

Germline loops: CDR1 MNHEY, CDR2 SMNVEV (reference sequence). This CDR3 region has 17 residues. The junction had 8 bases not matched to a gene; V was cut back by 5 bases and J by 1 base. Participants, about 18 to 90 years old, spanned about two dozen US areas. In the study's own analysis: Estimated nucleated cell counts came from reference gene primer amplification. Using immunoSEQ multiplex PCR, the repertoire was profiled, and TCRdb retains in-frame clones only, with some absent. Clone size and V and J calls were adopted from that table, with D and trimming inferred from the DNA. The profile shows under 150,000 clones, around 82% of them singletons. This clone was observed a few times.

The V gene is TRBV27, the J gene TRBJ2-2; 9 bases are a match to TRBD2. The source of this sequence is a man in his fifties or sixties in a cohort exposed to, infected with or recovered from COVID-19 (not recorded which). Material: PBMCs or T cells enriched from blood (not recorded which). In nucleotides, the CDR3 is TGTGCCAGCAGTCCTTACGCTAGCGGGATGAACACCGGGGAGCTGTTTTTT. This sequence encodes CASSPYASGMNTGELFF.